These 22 T cell receptor beta chains were all obtained from the same sample, sequenced in a study of CD39 and CD103 CD8 tumor-infiltrating T cells. Method: immunoSEQ multiplex PCR; TCRdb's copy keeps in-frame clones and lacks some. The table lists fewer than 4,000 clones, approximately 57% of them singletons, with less than 30% in the top ten. Sequenced material: CD39- CD103- CD8+ T cells sorted from the tumor. Subset indicated: CD103-CD39- double-negative CD45RA- CD8 T cells. The origin of the receptors is a human donor with head and neck squamous cell carcinoma.

By share of the sample, this clone is medium-sized (0.01 to 0.1%). The chain is built from TRBV7-9 and TRBJ1-1; D is unresolved. The V and J ends lost 5 bases and 3 bases respectively, with 7 bases between them. CDR3 length equals 12 residues. CDR1 and CDR2 (germline): SEHNR, FQNEAQ (reference sequence). This CDR3 is CASSPIDTEAFF. The CDR3 DNA follows: TGTGCCAGCAGCCCGATCGACACTGAAGCTTTCTTT. Drawing the rest from reference TRBV7-9 and TRBJ1-1, the complete variable domain is DTGVSQNPRHKITKRGQNVTFRCDPISEHNRLYWYRQTLGQGPEFLTYFQNEAQLEKSRLLSDRFSAERPKGSFSTLEIQRTEQGDSAMYLCASSPIDTEAFFGQGTRLTVV.

This chain joins TRBV28 and TRBJ2-7; D is possibly TRBD1 (5 bases). V was clipped by 3 bases and J by 5 bases, with 20 bases between them. The CDR3 extends over 16 amino acids. From germline, CDR1 is MDHEN and CDR2 SYDVKM. The CDR3 bases are TGTGCCAGCAGTTTCTTACTGGGGCGAAGGTTCCACGAGCAGTACTTC. Its translation is CASSFLLGRRFHEQYF.

The chain has TRBV18 and TRBJ1-2; 9 bases line up with TRBD1. Germline CDR1 is KGHSH and CDR2 is LQKENI. The CDR3 totals 15 residues. J was trimmed by 8 bases and V by 6 bases; bases with no gene match: 13. The CDR3 spells CASSSSPGQGDGYTF. The CDR3 DNA sequence: TGTGCCAGCTCCTCCAGCCCGGGACAGGGTGACGGCTACACCTTC.

The genes are TRBV4-1 and TRBJ2-7; D tentatively reads TRBD1 or TRBD2 (5 bases each). V gave up 1 base and J gave up 11 bases, with 15 bases separating them. Germline-derived CDR1 and CDR2 are MGHRA and YSYEKL. The CDR3 spans 13 residues. This CDR3 is CASSQVGTAQEYF. The CDR3 DNA follows: TGCGCCAGCAGCCAAGTCGGGACGGCCCAGGAGTACTTC.

This chain links TRBV5-1 with TRBJ2-1, with D tentatively TRBD1 (5 bases). CDR3 length equals 15 residues. Trimming took 4 bases from V and 0 from J, leaving 11 bases between them. From germline, CDR1 is SGHRS and CDR2 YFSETQ. CDR3 nucleotide sequence: TGCGCCAGCAGCGGGGCGGTGAGCTCCTACAATGAGCAGTTCTTC. Protein sequence: CASSGAVSSYNEQFF.

The chain uses TRBV2 and TRBJ1-5, with TRBD1 as a possible D gene (5 bases). The CDR3 runs 14 residues. V was shortened by 1 base and J by 4 bases, with 8 bases between the two germline ends. Per germline, CDR1 SNHLY and CDR2 FYNNEI. The CDR3 DNA sequence: TGTGCCAGCAGTGAAGGACAGTCAAATCAGCCCCAGCATTTT. Translated, it gives CASSEGQSNQPQHF.

This clone was found a few times. The V gene is TRBV7-9, the J gene TRBJ1-2; tentative D call: TRBD1 (6 bases). Germline lookup yields CDR1 SEHNR and CDR2 FQNEAQ (reference sequence). This CDR3 has 17 residues. V dropped 0 bases and J dropped 6 bases, with 20 bases sitting between them. This CDR3 reads CASSLAYRDTVRDGYTF. The CDR3 DNA reads TGTGCCAGCAGCTTAGCGTACCGGGACACCGTAAGGGATGGCTACACCTTC. Based on the CDR3 plus reference TRBV7-9 and TRBJ1-2, the full variable domain is DTGVSQNPRHKITKRGQNVTFRCDPISEHNRLYWYRQTLGQGPEFLTYFQNEAQLEKSRLLSDRFSAERPKGSFSTLEIQRTEQGDSAMYLCASSLAYRDTVRDGYTFGSGTRLTVV.

This clone has a single count. The chain is built from TRBV7-3 and TRBJ2-1, with D perhaps TRBD2 (5 bases). Trimming cost V 0 bases and J 8 bases, with 11 bases left between them. This CDR3 has 14 residues. In germline, CDR1 is SGHTA, CDR2 FQGTGA. The CDR3 protein is CASSLTPGFDEQFF. In DNA, the CDR3 is TGTGCCAGCAGCTTAACCCCGGGGTTCGATGAGCAGTTCTTC.

J is TRBJ1-6 and V is TRBV2; no firm D call. Trimming cost V 8 bases and J 1 base, with 12 bases left between them. Germline lookup yields CDR1 SNHLY and CDR2 FYNNEI. The CDR3 consists of 15 residues. The CDR3 here is CASLRMRSYNSPLHF. The CDR3 nucleotides read TGTGCCAGCCTTAGGATGAGGTCCTATAATTCACCCCTCCACTTT.

The chain has TRBV28 and TRBJ1-2; D not certain. V was trimmed by 6 bases and J by 4 bases, leaving 21 bases between them. Germline loops: CDR1 MDHEN, CDR2 SYDVKM. CDR3 length: 16 amino acids. This chain's CDR3 is CASRYSGLPATYGYTF. For the CDR3, the DNA is TGTGCCAGCAGATACTCCGGGCTACCCGCCACCTATGGCTACACCTTC.

This clone is termed medium-sized. This chain joins TRBV6-5 and TRBJ2-7; perhaps TRBD1 as D (6 bases). The CDR3 totals 15 residues. Germline V gives CDR1 MNHEY, CDR2 SVGAGI. V gave up 5 bases and J gave up 3 bases, with 17 bases separating them. The CDR3 here is CASSPGTGSIYEQYF. The CDR3 DNA is TGTGCCAGCAGTCCTGGCACAGGGTCGATCTACGAGCAGTACTTC.

CDR3 DNA: TGTGCCAGCAGCTTAGGGCCCTATCTAGCGGGTTGGGAGACCCAGTACTTC. Residues: CASSLGPYLAGWETQYF. The V gene is TRBV11-3, the J gene TRBJ2-5; 8 bases line up with TRBD2. Germline loops: CDR1 SGHNT, CDR2 YENEEA. The junction had 12 bases not matched to a gene; V was cut back by 1 base and J by 5 bases. The CDR3 consists of 17 residues.

The chain uses TRBV9 and TRBJ1-1; D is undetermined. The CDR3 covers 12 residues. With 3 bases removed from V and 1 base from J, the gap between germline ends came to 4 bases. Germline CDR1 reads SGDLS; CDR2 reads YYNGEE. CDR3 in amino acids: CASSDANTEAFF. DNA of the CDR3: TGTGCCAGCAGCGATGCGAACACTGAAGCTTTCTTT. The entire variable domain, with the rest obtained from reference TRBV9 and TRBJ1-1, is as follows: DSGVTQTPKHLITATGQRVTLRCSPRSGDLSVYWYQQSLDQGLQFLIQYYNGEERAKGNILERFSAQQFPDLHSELNLSSLELGDSALYFCASSDANTEAFFGQGTRLTVV.

This clone was seen only once. The chain uses TRBV2 and TRBJ2-3; TRBD2 aligns across 9 bases. The J segment lost 1 base and the V segment lost 1 base, leaving 3 bases of the junction unmatched. The CDR3 has 16 residues. CDR1 SNHLY and CDR2 FYNNEI come from the germline V gene. CDR3 in amino acids: CASSEEPSGGTDTQYF. CDR3 coding DNA: TGTGCCAGCAGTGAAGAGCCTAGCGGGGGCACAGATACGCAGTATTTT.

J is TRBJ2-1 and V is TRBV9; TRBD2 might be the D (7 bases). Germline V gene data show CDR1 as SGDLS and CDR2 as YYNGEE. The germline V and J ends were trimmed by 0 bases and 2 bases, with 9 bases remaining between them. This CDR3 comprises 15 residues. CDR3 region: CASSVVGGPYNEQFF. DNA of the CDR3: TGTGCCAGCAGCGTAGTGGGGGGGCCCTACAATGAGCAGTTCTTC.

The chain employs TRBV30 and TRBJ2-5; 10 bases fit TRBD1. The CDR3 runs 15 residues. The germline V gene has CDR1 GTSNPN and CDR2 SVGIG (reference sequence). The V segment lost 5 bases and the J segment 4 bases; nucleotides outside the gene matches: 10. CDR3 sequence (DNA): TGTGCCTGGGAATTAAGACAGGGGGCCGGAGAGACCCAGTACTTC. Its protein product is CAWELRQGAGETQYF.

In its sample, this clone was seen a few times. This chain links TRBV4-3 with TRBJ1-4, with D maybe TRBD1 (6 bases). This CDR3 has 15 residues. Germline CDR1 and CDR2: LGHNA and YSLEER. Trimming left V 0 bases short and J 7 bases short, with 12 bases between. The DNA for the CDR3 is TGCGCCAGCAGCCAAGAAAGCGCAGGGGTTGAAAAACTGTTTTTT. Translating gives CASSQESAGVEKLFF.

By sample fraction, this clone is large. The same CDR3 can be traced to other DNA sequences in this sample. The rearrangement joins TRBV4-3 to TRBJ2-7; D may correspond to TRBD1 or TRBD2 (5 bases each). V was pared by 1 base and J by 2 bases, with 12 bases between. Germline-derived CDR1 and CDR2 are LGHNA and YSLEER. This CDR3 comprises 15 residues. CDR3 protein: CASSQAAGRAYEQYF. Here the CDR3 DNA reads TGCGCCAGCAGCCAAGCGGCAGGGCGGGCCTACGAGCAGTACTTC.

This chain joins TRBV9 and TRBJ1-2; D is perhaps TRBD1 (5 bases). Germline V gene sequence: CDR1 SGDLS, CDR2 YYNGEE. The V gene lost 5 bases and the J gene lost 6 bases, with 8 bases spanning the gap. The CDR3 consists of 11 residues. Here the CDR3 reads CASRGVDGYTF. CDR3 nucleotides: TGTGCCAGCAGAGGGGTGGATGGCTACACCTTC.

J is TRBJ2-5 and V is TRBV15; D remains ambiguous. V was trimmed by 0 bases and J by 2 bases, leaving 7 bases between them. CDR1 is LNHNV and CDR2 is YYDKDF in the germline V gene (reference sequence). This CDR3 region has 14 residues. DNA of the CDR3: TGTGCCACCAGCAGAGAAAACCCACAAGAGACCCAGTACTTC. Amino acid sequence: CATSRENPQETQYF. The whole variable domain, filled in from reference TRBV15 and TRBJ2-5, reads DAMVIQNPRYQVTQFGKPVTLSCSQTLNHNVMYWYQQKSSQAPKLLFHYYDKDFNNEADTPDNFQSRRPNTSFCFLDIRSPGLGDTAMYLCATSRENPQETQYFGPGTRLLVL.

The chain uses TRBV15 and TRBJ2-2, with a tentative D call TRBD1 (5 bases). The CDR3 length is 14 residues. Trimming left V 0 bases short and J 7 bases short, with 9 bases between. Germline values: CDR1 LNHNV, CDR2 YYDKDF (reference sequence). Here the CDR3 reads CATSRDPDIGELFF. CDR3 coding DNA: TGTGCCACCAGCAGAGACCCGGACATCGGGGAGCTGTTTTTT.

The chain uses TRBV2 and TRBJ2-7; 9 bases map to TRBD1. The CDR3 totals 15 residues. The junction had 6 bases not matched to a gene; V was cut back by 1 base and J by 5 bases. CDR1 SNHLY and CDR2 FYNNEI come from the germline V gene. The CDR3 region has the DNA TGTGCCAGCAGTGAAGGAGGACAGGGGTACGACGAGCAGTACTTC. Its protein is CASSEGGQGYDEQYF.